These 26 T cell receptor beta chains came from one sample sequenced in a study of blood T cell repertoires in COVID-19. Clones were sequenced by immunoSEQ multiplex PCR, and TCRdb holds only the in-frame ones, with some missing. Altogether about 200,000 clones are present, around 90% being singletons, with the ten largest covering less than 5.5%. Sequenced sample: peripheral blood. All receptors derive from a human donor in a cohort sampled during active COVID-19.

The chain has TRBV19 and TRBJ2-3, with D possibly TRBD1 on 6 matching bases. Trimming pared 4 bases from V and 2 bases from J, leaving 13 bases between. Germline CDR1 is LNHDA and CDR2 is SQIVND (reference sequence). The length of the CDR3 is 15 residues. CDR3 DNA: TGTGCCAGTAGTAGGGGGACACCCAACACAGATACGCAGTATTTT. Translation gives CASSRGTPNTDTQYF.

The CDR3 reads CASSTTRAQPQHF. CDR3 sequence (DNA): TGTGCCAGCAGCACGACCAGGGCGCAGCCCCAGCATTTT. The V call is TRBV16, the J call TRBJ1-5; D is perhaps TRBD1 (5 bases). Trimming took 5 bases from V and 7 from J, leaving 12 bases between them. CDR1 is KGHSY, CDR2 FQNENV, per germline. The CDR3 covers 13 residues.

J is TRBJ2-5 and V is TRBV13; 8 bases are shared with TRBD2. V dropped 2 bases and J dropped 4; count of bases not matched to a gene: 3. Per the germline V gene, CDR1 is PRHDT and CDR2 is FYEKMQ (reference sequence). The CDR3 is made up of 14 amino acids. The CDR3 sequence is CASSLQAGVETQYF. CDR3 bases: TGTGCCAGCAGCTTACAAGCGGGAGTAGAGACCCAGTACTTC.

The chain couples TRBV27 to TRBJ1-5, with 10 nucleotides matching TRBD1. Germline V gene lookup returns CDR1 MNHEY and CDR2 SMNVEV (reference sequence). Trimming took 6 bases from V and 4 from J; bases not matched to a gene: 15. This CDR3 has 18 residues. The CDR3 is CASRRFSPGQGTNQPQHF. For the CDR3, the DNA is TGTGCCAGCAGACGATTCTCCCCGGGACAGGGGACAAATCAGCCCCAGCATTTT.

CDR3 in DNA: TGTGCCATCAGTGACTTTGGGACAGGGAACTATGGCTACACCTTC. It encodes CAISDFGTGNYGYTF. The chain recombines TRBV10-3 with TRBJ1-2, with 9 positions matching TRBD1. The CDR3 runs to 15 residues. The J segment lost 2 bases and the V segment lost 3 bases, leaving 4 bases of the junction unmatched. Germline V gene lookup returns CDR1 ENHRY and CDR2 SYGVKD.

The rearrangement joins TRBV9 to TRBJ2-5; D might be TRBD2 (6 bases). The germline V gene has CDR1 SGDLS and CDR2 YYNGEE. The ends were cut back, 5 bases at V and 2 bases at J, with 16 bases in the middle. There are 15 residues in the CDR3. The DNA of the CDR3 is TGTGCCAGCAGTGGTAGCGCGGGAAGTCAAGAGACCCAGTACTTC. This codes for CASSGSAGSQETQYF.

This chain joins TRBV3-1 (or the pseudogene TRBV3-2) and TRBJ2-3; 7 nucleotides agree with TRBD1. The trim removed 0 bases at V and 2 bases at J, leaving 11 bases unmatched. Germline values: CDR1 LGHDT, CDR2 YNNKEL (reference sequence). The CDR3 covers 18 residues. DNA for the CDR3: TGTGCCAGCAGCCAAGATGAGGGGGCTCGAACACACACAGATACGCAGTATTTT. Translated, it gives CASSQDEGARTHTDTQYF.

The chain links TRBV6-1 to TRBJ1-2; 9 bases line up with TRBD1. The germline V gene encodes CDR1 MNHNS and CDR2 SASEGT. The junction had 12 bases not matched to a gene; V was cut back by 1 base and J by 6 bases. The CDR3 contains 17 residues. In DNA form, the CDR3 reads TGTGCCAGCAGTGAAGGGTCAGGACAGGGGATCGCGAATGGCTACACCTTC. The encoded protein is CASSEGSGQGIANGYTF.

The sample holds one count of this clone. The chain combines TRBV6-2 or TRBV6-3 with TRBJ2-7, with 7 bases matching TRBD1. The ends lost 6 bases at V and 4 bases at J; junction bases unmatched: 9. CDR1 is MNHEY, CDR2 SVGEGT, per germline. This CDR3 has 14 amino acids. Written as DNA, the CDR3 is TGTGCCAGCAGCAACAGGGGTGGGAGATACGAGCAGTACTTC. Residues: CASSNRGGRYEQYF.

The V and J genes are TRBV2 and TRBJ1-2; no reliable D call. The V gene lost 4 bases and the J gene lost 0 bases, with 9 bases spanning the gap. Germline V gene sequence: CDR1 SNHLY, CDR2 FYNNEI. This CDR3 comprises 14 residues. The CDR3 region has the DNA TGTGCCAGCAGTGCTGGCCAGTCTAACTATGGCTACACCTTC. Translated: CASSAGQSNYGYTF.

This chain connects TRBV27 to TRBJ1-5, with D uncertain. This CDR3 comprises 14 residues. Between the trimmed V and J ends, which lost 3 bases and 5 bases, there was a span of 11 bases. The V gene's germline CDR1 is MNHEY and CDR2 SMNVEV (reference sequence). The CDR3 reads CASSFQFGDQPQHF. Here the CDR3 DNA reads TGTGCCAGCAGTTTCCAGTTCGGGGATCAGCCCCAGCATTTT.

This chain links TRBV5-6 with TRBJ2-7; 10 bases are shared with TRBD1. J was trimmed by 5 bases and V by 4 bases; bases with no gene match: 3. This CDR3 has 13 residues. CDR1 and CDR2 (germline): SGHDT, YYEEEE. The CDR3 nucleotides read TGTGCCAGCAGCCGGGACAGGGGCCACGAGCAGTACTTC. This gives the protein CASSRDRGHEQYF. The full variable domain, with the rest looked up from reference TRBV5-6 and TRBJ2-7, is DAGVTQSPTHLIKTRGQQVTLRCSPKSGHDTVSWYQQALGQGPQFIFQYYEEEERQRGNFPDRFSGHQFPNYSSELNVNALLLGDSALYLCASSRDRGHEQYFGPGTRLTVT.

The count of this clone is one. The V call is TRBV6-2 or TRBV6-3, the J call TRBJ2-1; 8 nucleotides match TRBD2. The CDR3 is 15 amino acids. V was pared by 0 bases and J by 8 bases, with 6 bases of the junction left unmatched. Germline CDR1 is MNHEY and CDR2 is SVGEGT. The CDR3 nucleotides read TGTGCCAGCAGTTACTCAACGGGGGGGCCCGATGAGCAGTTCTTC. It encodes CASSYSTGGPDEQFF.

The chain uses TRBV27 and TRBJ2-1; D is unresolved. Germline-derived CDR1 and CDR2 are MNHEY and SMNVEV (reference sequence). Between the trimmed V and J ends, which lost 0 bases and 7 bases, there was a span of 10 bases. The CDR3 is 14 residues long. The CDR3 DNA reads TGTGCCAGCAGTTTATCGTTCGGGTCGAATGAGCAGTTCTTC. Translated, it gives CASSLSFGSNEQFF.

In DNA form, the CDR3 reads TGTGCCAGCAGCCAAACGAGAAGCTCCTACAATGAGCAGTTCTTC. Its protein product is CASSQTRSSYNEQFF. J is TRBJ2-1 and V is TRBV3-1 (or the pseudogene TRBV3-2); no clear D gene. V lost 2 bases and J 0 bases, leaving 8 bases between the germline ends. This CDR3 has 15 amino acids. Per germline, CDR1 LGHDT and CDR2 YNNKEL (reference sequence).

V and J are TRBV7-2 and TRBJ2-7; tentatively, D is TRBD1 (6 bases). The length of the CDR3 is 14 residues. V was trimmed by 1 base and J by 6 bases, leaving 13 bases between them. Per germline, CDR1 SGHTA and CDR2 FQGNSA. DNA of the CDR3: TGTGCCAGCAGCTTAGGAGCAGGGGTTAGCGAGCAGTACTTC. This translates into CASSLGAGVSEQYF.

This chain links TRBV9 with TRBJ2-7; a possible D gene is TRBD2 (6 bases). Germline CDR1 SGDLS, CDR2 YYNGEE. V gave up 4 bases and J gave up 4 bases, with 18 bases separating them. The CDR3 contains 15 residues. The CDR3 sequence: CASSPGGVAAYEQYF. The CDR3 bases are TGTGCCAGCAGCCCGGGCGGGGTAGCGGCGTACGAGCAGTACTTC.

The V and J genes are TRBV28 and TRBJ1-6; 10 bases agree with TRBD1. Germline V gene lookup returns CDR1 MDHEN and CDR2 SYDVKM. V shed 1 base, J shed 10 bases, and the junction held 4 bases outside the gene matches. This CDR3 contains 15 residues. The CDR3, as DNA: TGTGCCAGCAGTTTATTCCTGACAGGGGGCTCACCCCTCCACTTT. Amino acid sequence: CASSLFLTGGSPLHF.

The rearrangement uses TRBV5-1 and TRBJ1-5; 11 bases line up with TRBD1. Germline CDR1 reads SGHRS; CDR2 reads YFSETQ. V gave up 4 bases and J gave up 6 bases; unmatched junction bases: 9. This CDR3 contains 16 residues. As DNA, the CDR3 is TGCGCCAGCAGCGTGGGAGGGACAGGGGGAACTCAGCCCCAGCATTTT. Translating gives CASSVGGTGGTQPQHF.

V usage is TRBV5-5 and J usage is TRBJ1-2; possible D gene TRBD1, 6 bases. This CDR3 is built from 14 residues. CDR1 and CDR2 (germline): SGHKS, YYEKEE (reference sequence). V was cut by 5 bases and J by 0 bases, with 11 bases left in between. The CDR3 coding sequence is TGTGCCAGCAGACCGACAGGAGCTAACTATGGCTACACCTTC. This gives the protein CASRPTGANYGYTF.

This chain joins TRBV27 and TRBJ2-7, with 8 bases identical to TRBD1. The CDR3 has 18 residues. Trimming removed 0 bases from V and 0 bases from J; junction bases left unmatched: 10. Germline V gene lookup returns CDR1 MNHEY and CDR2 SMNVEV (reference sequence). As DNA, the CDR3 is TGTGCCAGCAGTTTATCGGACCCCCGACAGGGGAGCTCCTACGAGCAGTACTTC. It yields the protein CASSLSDPRQGSSYEQYF.

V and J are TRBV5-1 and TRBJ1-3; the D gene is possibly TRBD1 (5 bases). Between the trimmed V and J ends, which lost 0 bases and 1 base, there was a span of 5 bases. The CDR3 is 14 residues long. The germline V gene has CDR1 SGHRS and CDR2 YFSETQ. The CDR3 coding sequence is TGCGCCAGCAGCTTGGAGGGGTCTGGAAACACCATATATTTT. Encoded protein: CASSLEGSGNTIYF.

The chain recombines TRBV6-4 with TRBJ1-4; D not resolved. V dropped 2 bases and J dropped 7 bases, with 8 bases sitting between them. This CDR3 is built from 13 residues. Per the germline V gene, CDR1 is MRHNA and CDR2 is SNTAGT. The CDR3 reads CASSDREGEKLFF. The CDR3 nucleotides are TGTGCCAGCAGTGACAGGGAGGGTGAAAAACTGTTTTTT.

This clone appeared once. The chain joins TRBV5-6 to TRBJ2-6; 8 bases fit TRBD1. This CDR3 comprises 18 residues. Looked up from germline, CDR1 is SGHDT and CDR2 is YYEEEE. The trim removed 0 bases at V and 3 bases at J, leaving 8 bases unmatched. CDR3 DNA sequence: TGTGCCAGCAGCTTGGATTGGGGGACAGGACTTGGGGCCAACGTCCTGACTTTC. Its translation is CASSLDWGTGLGANVLTF.

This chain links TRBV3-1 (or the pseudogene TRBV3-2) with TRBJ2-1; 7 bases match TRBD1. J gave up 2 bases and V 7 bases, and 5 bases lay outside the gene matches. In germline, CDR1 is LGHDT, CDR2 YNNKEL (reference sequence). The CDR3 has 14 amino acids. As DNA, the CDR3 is TGTGCCAGCAAGGGACAGCCTCCCTACAATGAGCAGTTCTTC. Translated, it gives CASKGQPPYNEQFF.

The CDR3 coding sequence is TGTGCCAGCAGCCCCCAGAGGGCTATTGGCACTGAAGCTTTCTTT. Translating gives CASSPQRAIGTEAFF. The chain has TRBV11-2 and TRBJ1-1; D unresolved. The CDR3 runs to 15 residues. The V gene's germline CDR1 is SGHAT and CDR2 FQNNGV. Between the trimmed V and J ends, which lost 5 bases and 4 bases, there was a span of 17 bases.